Each of the 27 T cell receptor beta chains below was sequenced from the same sample in a study of cytomegalovirus exposure and HLA in healthy donors. This PCR relied on a set of 60 Vbeta primers and 13 Jbeta primers. Some clones are missing from TCRdb's copy, which holds only in-frame ones; the method was immunoSEQ multiplex PCR. Counted here are around 140,000 clones, 77% occurring once; the ten biggest clones make up roughly 4.2%. The sequenced material came from PBMCs. These receptors came from a male donor in good health and CMV-seropositive.

This chain joins TRBV7-6 and TRBJ1-5; TRBD1 agrees at 8 bases. V trimming: 5 bases; J trimming: 0 bases; junction bases outside the gene matches: 6. The CDR3 length is 16 residues. The V gene's germline CDR1 is SGHVS and CDR2 FNYEAQ. CDR3 DNA sequence: TGTGCCAGCAGCCCGGGACAGGCTTATAGCAATCAGCCCCAGCATTTT. Translated: CASSPGQAYSNQPQHF.

The chain couples TRBV6-1 to TRBJ2-7, with a weak D call TRBD1 (7 bases). Germline values: CDR1 MNHNS, CDR2 SASEGT. V was clipped by 3 bases and J by 3 bases, with 24 bases between them. The CDR3 length is 18 residues. The CDR3 sequence: CASSEWGGQAGIHYEQYF. The CDR3 DNA reads TGTGCCAGCAGTGAGTGGGGAGGACAGGCGGGAATCCACTACGAGCAGTACTTC.

This clone came up once. One junction end disagrees with the germline gene, perhaps due to a read error. The chain has TRBV29-1 and TRBJ2-4; 8 bases match TRBD1. The CDR3 totals 13 residues. Germline loops: CDR1 SQVTM, CDR2 ANQGSEA. The CDR3 sequence: CSVESGGEDIRYF. For the CDR3, the DNA is TGCAGCGTTGAATCAGGGGGCGAGGATATTCGGTACTTC.

CDR3 DNA: TGCGCCAGCACTTCGCCCCCTAGCGGGAGCACCGGGGAGCTGTTTTTT. This gives the protein CASTSPPSGSTGELFF. V usage is TRBV10-1 and J usage is TRBJ2-2, with 10 bases fitting TRBD2. Per germline, CDR1 WNHNN and CDR2 SYGVQD (reference sequence). This CDR3 region has 16 residues. The V segment lost 7 bases and the J segment 4 bases; nucleotides outside the gene matches: 9.

The chain has TRBV5-1 and TRBJ2-6; TRBD2 might be the D (6 bases). This CDR3 is built from 17 residues. Per the germline V gene, CDR1 is SGHRS and CDR2 is YFSETQ. The V and J ends lost 1 base and 0 bases respectively, with 11 bases between them. CDR3 DNA: TGCGCCAGCAGCTTGCGGGGCGGGGACTCTGGGGCCAACGTCCTGACTTTC. This sequence encodes CASSLRGGDSGANVLTF.

This sequence joins TRBV4-2 and TRBJ2-5, with 12 bases that match TRBD2. CDR1 and CDR2 (germline): LGHNA, YNFKEQ. The CDR3 is 17 amino acids. J gave up 1 base and V 5 bases, and 8 bases lay outside the gene matches. CDR3: CASSARLAGDSQETQYF. CDR3 in DNA: TGTGCCAGCAGCGCTCGACTAGCGGGGGACTCCCAAGAGACCCAGTACTTC.

This rearrangement joins TRBV12-5 to TRBJ2-3, with D perhaps matching TRBD2 (5 bases). The CDR3 has 16 amino acids. Germline V lookup: CDR1 LGHNT, CDR2 FRNRAP. V lost 3 bases, J lost 6 bases, and 19 bases lay in between. This CDR3 reads CASGLGAGLQTDTQYF. The CDR3, as DNA: TGTGCTAGTGGTTTAGGTGCGGGCCTACAAACGGATACGCAGTATTTT. The whole variable domain, remainder taken from reference TRBV12-5 and TRBJ2-3, is DARVTQTPRHKVTEMGQEVTMRCQPILGHNTVFWYRQTMMQGLELLAYFRNRAPLDDSGMPKDRFSAEMPDATLATLKIQPSEPRDSAVYFCASGLGAGLQTDTQYFGPGTRLTVL.

A few counts support this clone. The V gene is TRBV7-6, the J gene TRBJ1-1; no firm D call. This CDR3 has 14 residues. CDR1 and CDR2 (germline): SGHVS, FNYEAQ. The V end was cut by 2 bases, the J end by 4 bases, with 11 bases between. CDR3: CASSLMDSGTEAFF. CDR3 coding DNA: TGTGCCAGCAGCTTAATGGACTCCGGCACTGAAGCTTTCTTT.

This clone came up once. The V gene is TRBV5-1, the J gene TRBJ2-3; weak D call: TRBD2 (6 bases). The germline CDR1 and CDR2 sequences are SGHRS and YFSETQ. The CDR3 is 15 amino acids. V lost 3 bases and J 5 bases, leaving 16 bases between the germline ends. The CDR3 spells CASSSSRERVDTQYF. CDR3 in DNA: TGCGCCAGCAGCTCTAGCAGGGAGCGGGTAGATACGCAGTATTTT.

The chain couples TRBV5-5 to TRBJ2-7; TRBD1 matches 11 bases. CDR1 SGHKS and CDR2 YYEKEE come from the germline V gene (reference sequence). J gave up 6 bases and V 1 base, and 6 bases lay outside the gene matches. CDR3 length: 15 amino acids. CDR3 loop: CASSLFGTGGSEQYF. In nucleotides, the CDR3 is TGTGCCAGCAGCTTGTTTGGGACAGGGGGATCCGAGCAGTACTTC.

This clone has a handful of counts. CDR3 nucleotides: TGTGCCAGCAGCCTTTTGAGGGATCGAGGCTACACCTTC. This sequence encodes CASSLLRDRGYTF. The gene calls are TRBV11-2 and TRBJ1-2; no definite D call. Germline CDR1 SGHAT, CDR2 FQNNGV. The CDR3 is 13 amino acids. Trimming removed 5 bases from V and 8 bases from J, with 15 bases in between.

A single count supports this clone. An end of the junction does not agree with germline; a read error may underlie this. The chain links TRBV11-2 to TRBJ2-5, with 7 bases that match TRBD1. CDR3 length: 13 amino acids. Germline lookup yields CDR1 SGHAT and CDR2 FQNNGV. The CDR3 sequence is CASSDRSQEAQYF. The CDR3 nucleotides are TGTGCCAGCTCGGACAGGAGTCAAGAGGCCCAGTACTTC.

The CDR3 sequence is CASSERGRDSNQPQHF. The CDR3 nucleotides are TGTGCCAGCAGTGAAAGAGGCAGGGACTCGAATCAGCCCCAGCATTTT. The V gene is TRBV6-1, the J gene TRBJ1-5, with a weak D call TRBD1 (5 bases). CDR3 size: 16 residues. V was cut by 2 bases and J by 4 bases, with 15 bases left in between. Germline V CDR1 and CDR2: MNHNS, SASEGT.

DNA of the CDR3: TGTGCCAGCAGCACCTTCCCAGGGGCGGACTACAATGAGCAGTTCTTC. Encoded protein: CASSTFPGADYNEQFF. The chain links TRBV28 to TRBJ2-1; possible D gene TRBD1, 6 bases. Trimming stripped 6 bases from V and 3 bases from J, with 18 bases between. The CDR3 has 16 residues. Germline V CDR1 and CDR2: MDHEN, SYDVKM.

The rearrangement joins TRBV6-5 to TRBJ1-3; possible D gene TRBD1, 6 bases. V lost 2 bases, J lost 8 bases, and 19 bases lay in between. The CDR3 is made up of 16 amino acids. CDR1 is MNHEY, CDR2 SVGAGI, per germline. The CDR3 DNA reads as TGTGCCAGCAGTTACAGAGATCCGGGACAATCTTACACCATATATTTT. It codes for CASSYRDPGQSYTIYF.

This rearrangement joins TRBV28 to TRBJ2-1; 13 nucleotides line up with TRBD2. The junction had 2 bases not matched to a gene; V was cut back by 4 bases and J by 8 bases. Germline V lookup: CDR1 MDHEN, CDR2 SYDVKM. The CDR3 has 14 amino acids. This CDR3 is CASSWTSGSDEQFF. The CDR3 bases are TGTGCCAGCAGTTGGACTAGCGGGAGTGATGAGCAGTTCTTC. Variable domain in full (rest from reference TRBV28 and TRBJ2-1): DVKVTQSSRYLVKRTGEKVFLECVQDMDHENMFWYRQDPGLGLRLIYFSYDVKMKEKGDIPEGYSVSREKKERFSLILESASTNQTSMYLCASSWTSGSDEQFFGPGTRLTVL.

In regard to this clone: A junction boundary mismatches the germline segment, possibly from a read error. Distinct nucleotide sequences in the sample also encode this CDR3. The V call is TRBV13, the J call TRBJ1-1; TRBD1 agrees at 9 bases. CDR1 PRHDT and CDR2 FYEKMQ come from the germline V gene (reference sequence). This CDR3 spans 15 amino acids. The CDR3 protein is CASSPSGQGYTEAFF. The CDR3 bases are TGTGCCAGCAGCCCATCGGGACAGGGATACACTGAGGCTTTCTTT.

As regards this clone: One junction end does not reproduce the germline sequence, and a read error may be involved. The V gene is TRBV7-9, the J gene TRBJ2-5; D is perhaps TRBD2 (5 bases). The CDR3 covers 14 residues. Germline CDR1 and CDR2: SEHNR and FQNEAQ (reference sequence). CDR3 sequence: CSSSEAEYQETQYF. CDR3 nucleotide sequence: TGTTCCAGCAGCGAAGCGGAGTACCAAGAGACCCAGTACTTC.

The gene calls are TRBV7-8 and TRBJ1-1; TRBD1 matches 8 bases. CDR3 size: 17 residues. The V and J ends lost 7 bases and 4 bases, in that order; junction bases with no gene match: 17. Per germline, CDR1 SGHVS and CDR2 FQNEAQ. As DNA, the CDR3 is TGTGCCAGCACCGGAGGACCAGGGGGCGCGTCTGGCACTGAAGCTTTCTTT. Protein sequence: CASTGGPGGASGTEAFF.

The chain has TRBV28 and TRBJ2-1; 7 nucleotides line up with TRBD2. The germline CDR1 and CDR2 sequences are MDHEN and SYDVKM. Trimming removed 5 bases from V and 3 bases from J; junction bases left unmatched: 7. The CDR3 spans 15 residues. CDR3 loop: CASSPWGTNYNEQFF. The CDR3 bases are TGTGCCAGCAGTCCCTGGGGGACTAACTACAATGAGCAGTTCTTC.

The rearrangement joins TRBV27 to TRBJ2-2, with D possibly TRBD1 on 6 matching bases. The germline V gene encodes CDR1 MNHEY and CDR2 SMNVEV (reference sequence). V lost 6 bases, J lost 5 bases, and 19 bases lay in between. CDR3 length: 16 amino acids. Here the CDR3 DNA reads TGTGCCAGCAGCCCCATAGCCGGGACAAAGACCGGGGAGCTGTTTTTT. Amino acids: CASSPIAGTKTGELFF.

The rearrangement links TRBV18 to TRBJ2-1, with a weak D call TRBD2 (5 bases). In germline, CDR1 is KGHSH, CDR2 LQKENI. The V end was cut by 0 bases, the J end by 8 bases, with 11 bases between. The CDR3 extends over 14 amino acids. The CDR3 sequence: CASSPPAGWDEQFF. The CDR3 nucleotides read TGTGCCAGCTCACCACCTGCGGGTTGGGATGAGCAGTTCTTC.

This rearrangement joins TRBV20-1 to TRBJ2-5; D remains unclear. The germline gives CDR1 DFQATT, CDR2 SNEGSKA (reference sequence). V was trimmed by 6 bases and J by 4 bases, leaving 6 bases between them. This CDR3 spans 10 amino acids. The CDR3 coding sequence is TGCAGTGCCGGTCCAGAGACCCAGTACTTC. It codes for CSAGPETQYF.

This sequence joins TRBV6-5 and TRBJ2-3; D may be TRBD1 (7 bases). Germline CDR1 MNHEY, CDR2 SVGAGI. With 6 bases removed from V and 0 bases from J, the gap between germline ends came to 13 bases. The CDR3 length is 15 residues. CDR3 DNA: TGTGCCAGCAGCTCGACAGGGACTAGCACAGATACGCAGTATTTT. Its protein product is CASSSTGTSTDTQYF.

This rearrangement joins TRBV6-1 to TRBJ2-7; perhaps TRBD2 as D (5 bases). Germline values: CDR1 MNHNS, CDR2 SASEGT. The CDR3 sequence is 14 residues long. Trimming left V 5 bases short and J 4 bases short, with 15 bases between. CDR3 DNA: TGTGCCAGCAGTATCGGGGAAGCTCCTTACGAGCAGTACTTC. This sequence encodes CASSIGEAPYEQYF.

This clone came up a few times. V gene TRBV2 combines with J gene TRBJ1-5, with TRBD1 matching 7 bases. Germline CDR1 and CDR2: SNHLY and FYNNEI. There are 15 residues in the CDR3. V lost 4 bases to trimming and J lost 4 bases; unmatched junction nucleotides: 7. In DNA, the CDR3 is TGTGCCAGCAGTGCCAGAGAGACAGGGAATCAGCCCCAGCATTTT. As protein: CASSARETGNQPQHF.

The V gene is TRBV28, the J gene TRBJ2-7, with D unresolved. Germline V CDR1 and CDR2: MDHEN, SYDVKM. This CDR3 is 15 amino acids long. With 5 bases removed from V and 2 bases from J, the gap between germline ends came to 16 bases. Written as DNA, the CDR3 is TGTGCCAGCAGTCTCCCCCAGCGCCGGGCCTACGAGCAGTACTTC. Its translation is CASSLPQRRAYEQYF. The full variable domain, with the rest looked up from reference TRBV28 and TRBJ2-7, is DVKVTQSSRYLVKRTGEKVFLECVQDMDHENMFWYRQDPGLGLRLIYFSYDVKMKEKGDIPEGYSVSREKKERFSLILESASTNQTSMYLCASSLPQRRAYEQYFGPGTRLTVT.